Below, one T cell receptor beta chain is given with its context. Its target is not known. This sample was included in a study of blood T cells in healthy people across ages. Study-wide results and limits: TCR beta diversity was tightly associated with the proportion of naive T cells. Using unsorted PBMCs precluded a conclusive naive versus antigen-experienced comparison.

The sample providers were healthy Caucasian people from Russia, aged about 6 to 90. Per sample, at least 6 micrograms of total RNA were extracted. It was with a sample-barcoded 5' primer and a J-beta primer mix that a second PCR of roughly 7 to 12 cycles was run. Each CDR3 protein is one row after TCRdb ran MiXCR on the 5' RACE reads. The top ten hold roughly 2% of the sample, which has 1.5 million to 2 million distinct CDR3 sequences, less than 50% seen once. The CDR3 spans 15 residues. Germline V gene lookup returns CDR1 KGHSH and CDR2 LQKENI. V dropped 3 bases and J dropped 0 bases, with 11 bases sitting between them.

This receptor was taken from a woman aged 40 to 50 in good health. The chain couples TRBV18 to TRBJ1-2; D call uncertain. Material: blood. The CDR3 DNA is TGTGCCAGCTCACCTCAGCAGGAAGCTAACTATGGCTACACCTTC. This translates into CASSPQQEANYGYTF. Full variable domain (remainder filled in from reference TRBV18 and TRBJ1-2): NAGVMQNPRHLVRRRGQEARLRCSPMKGHSHVYWYRQLPEEGLKFMVYLQKENIIDESGMPKERFSAEFPKEGPSILRIQQVVRGDSAAYFCASSPQQEANYGYTFGSGTRLTVV.